This record looks at one TCR beta chain sequence and its context. This sample was included in a study of somatic mutations in cytotoxic T cells in rheumatoid arthritis. Libraries were prepared by immunoSEQ multiplex PCR; TCRdb keeps only in-frame clonotypes and omits some of them. The table includes around 20,000 clones, roughly 65% detected once. The study pulled out CD4+ and CD8+ cells with positive magnetic bead selection and then checked their purity by flow cytometry. The CDR3 runs to 16 residues. The V and J ends lost 5 bases and 2 bases, in that order; junction bases with no gene match: 7. Germline CDR1 is MDHEN and CDR2 is SYDVKM.

The sample consisted of CD8+ T cells sorted from blood. The genes are TRBV28 and TRBJ2-3; TRBD2 matches 10 bases. The sequence was obtained from an adult with rheumatoid arthritis. The CDR3 protein is CASSPGLAGVTDTQYF. Written as DNA, the CDR3 is TGTGCCAGCAGTCCTGGCCTAGCGGGGGTCACAGATACGCAGTATTTT.